This T cell receptor (beta chain) was identified in a study of identical twins. Study results and caveats: Those out-of-frame alpha sequences shared by twins showed an excess of low generation probability. Out-of-frame TCR alpha sharing observed in monozygotic twins exceeded model estimates. Clonotypes of the beta chain that were abundant in cord blood carried fewer insertions (memory repertoires showed none). Invariant MAIT and iNKT cells could partly confound zero-insertion analyses.

TCRdb re-called the 5' RACE reads through MiXCR, storing one row per CDR3 protein. The sample gives 1.5 million to 2 million distinct CDR3 sequences, under 35% of which show up once; approximately 0.25% is in the top ten. Trimming took 0 bases from V and 8 from J; bases not matched to a gene: 9. This CDR3 comprises 16 residues. Germline CDR1 and CDR2: DFQATT and SNEGSKA (reference sequence). This clonotype has just a few counts. Its antigen remains unidentified. The chain carries TRBV20-1 and TRBJ2-1; the match to TRBD2 covers 11 bases. This clonotype was sampled from a newborn girl in good health. Source material: cord blood. The CDR3 DNA follows: TGCAGTGCTAGAGATCGGGTAGCGGGGGGGCTAGATGAGCAGTTCTTC. Protein sequence: CSARDRVAGGLDEQFF.